This T cell receptor (beta chain) was identified in a study of OX40 agonist ivuxolimab in advanced cancers. General observations from the study: Clonal expansion from baseline to week 6 occurred in both CD4+ and CD8+ T cells.

Note on this clone: Its target is not known.

Germline-derived CDR1 and CDR2 are MDHEN and SYDVKM. Trimming stripped 2 bases from V and 7 bases from J, with 12 bases between. CDR3 length: 14 residues. Profiled with immunoSEQ multiplex PCR; TCRdb holds only in-frame clones, not every one. Here the sample spans more than 60,000 clones, roughly nine tenths being singletons. V gene TRBV28 combines with J gene TRBJ1-5, with D hard to call. Here the sequenced sample was CD4+ or CD8+ T cells sorted from blood, taken in a trial of the OX40 agonist ivuxolimab. The source is an adult with an advanced solid tumor such as melanoma, head and neck, liver or kidney cancer. The CDR3 loop is CASSLTRVGQPQHF. As DNA, the CDR3 is TGTGCCAGCAGTTTAACGCGGGTTGGCCAGCCCCAGCATTTT. Full variable domain (remainder filled in from reference TRBV28 and TRBJ1-5): DVKVTQSSRYLVKRTGEKVFLECVQDMDHENMFWYRQDPGLGLRLIYFSYDVKMKEKGDIPEGYSVSREKKERFSLILESASTNQTSMYLCASSLTRVGQPQHFGDGTRLSIL.